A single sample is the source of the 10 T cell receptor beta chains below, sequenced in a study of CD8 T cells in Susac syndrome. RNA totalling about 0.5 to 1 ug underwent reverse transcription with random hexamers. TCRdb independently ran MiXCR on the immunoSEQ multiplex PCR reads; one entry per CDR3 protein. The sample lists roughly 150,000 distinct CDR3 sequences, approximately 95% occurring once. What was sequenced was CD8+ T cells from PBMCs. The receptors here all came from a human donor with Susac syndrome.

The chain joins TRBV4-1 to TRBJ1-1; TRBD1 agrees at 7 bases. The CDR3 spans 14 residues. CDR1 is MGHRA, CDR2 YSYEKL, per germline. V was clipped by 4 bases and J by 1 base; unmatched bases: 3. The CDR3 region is CASSLGQENTEAFF. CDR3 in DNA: TGCGCCAGCAGCCTCGGACAGGAGAACACTGAAGCTTTCTTT.

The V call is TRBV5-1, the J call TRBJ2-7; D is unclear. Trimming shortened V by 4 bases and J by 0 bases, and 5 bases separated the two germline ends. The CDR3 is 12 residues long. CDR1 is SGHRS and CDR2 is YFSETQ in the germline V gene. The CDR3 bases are TGCGCCAGCAGCGCCACCTCCTACGAGCAGTACTTC. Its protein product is CASSATSYEQYF.

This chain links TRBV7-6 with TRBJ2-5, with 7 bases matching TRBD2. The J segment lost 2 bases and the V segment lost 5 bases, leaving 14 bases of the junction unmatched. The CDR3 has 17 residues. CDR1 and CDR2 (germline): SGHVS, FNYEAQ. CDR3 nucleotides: TGTGCCAGCAGCCCAGGATACCTAGGGAGGGGTCAAGAGACCCAGTACTTC. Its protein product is CASSPGYLGRGQETQYF. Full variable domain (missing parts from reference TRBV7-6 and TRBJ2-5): GAGVSQSPRYKVTKRGQDVALRCDPISGHVSLYWYRQALGQGPEFLTYFNYEAQQDKSGLPNDRFSAERPEGSISTLTIQRTEQRDSAMYRCASSPGYLGRGQETQYFGPGTRLLVL.

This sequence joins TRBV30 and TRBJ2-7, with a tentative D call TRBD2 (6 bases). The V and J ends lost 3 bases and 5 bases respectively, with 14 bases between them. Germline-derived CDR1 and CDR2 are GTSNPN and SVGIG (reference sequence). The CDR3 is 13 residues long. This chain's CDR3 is CAWSRDWGDEQYF. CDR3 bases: TGTGCCTGGAGCAGGGACTGGGGGGACGAGCAGTACTTC.

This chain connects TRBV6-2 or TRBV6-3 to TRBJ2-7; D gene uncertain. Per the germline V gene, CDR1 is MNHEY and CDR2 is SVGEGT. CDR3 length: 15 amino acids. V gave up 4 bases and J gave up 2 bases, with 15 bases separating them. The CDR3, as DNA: TGTGCCAGCAGTTCCAACGCGCCCTCAACCTACGAGCAGTACTTC. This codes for CASSSNAPSTYEQYF.

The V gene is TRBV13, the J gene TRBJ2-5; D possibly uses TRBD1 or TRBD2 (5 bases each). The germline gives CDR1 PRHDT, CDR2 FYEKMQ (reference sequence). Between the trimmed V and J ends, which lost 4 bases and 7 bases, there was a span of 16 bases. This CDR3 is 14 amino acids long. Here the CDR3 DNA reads TGTGCCAGCAGCTATCGGGACCGCCGGTCGACCCAGTACTTC. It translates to CASSYRDRRSTQYF.

DNA for the CDR3: TGTGCCAGCAGTCCGACTACATCAGAGACCCAGTACTTC. As protein: CASSPTTSETQYF. The chain joins TRBV12-3 or TRBV12-4 to TRBJ2-5, with D possibly being TRBD2 (5 bases). CDR3 length: 13 residues. Trimming removed 5 bases at V and 4 bases at J, with 11 bases between.

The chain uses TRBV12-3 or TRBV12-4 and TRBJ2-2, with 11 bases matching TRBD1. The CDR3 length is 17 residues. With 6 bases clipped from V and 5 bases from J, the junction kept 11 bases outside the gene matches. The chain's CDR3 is CASRPLGQGESTGELFF. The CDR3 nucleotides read TGTGCCAGCAGGCCACTGGGACAGGGGGAAAGTACCGGGGAGCTGTTTTTT.

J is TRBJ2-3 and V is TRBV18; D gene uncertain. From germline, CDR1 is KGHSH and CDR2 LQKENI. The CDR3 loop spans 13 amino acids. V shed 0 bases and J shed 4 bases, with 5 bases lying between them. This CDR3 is CASSPPQSDTQYF. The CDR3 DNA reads TGTGCCAGCTCACCACCTCAATCAGATACGCAGTATTTT.

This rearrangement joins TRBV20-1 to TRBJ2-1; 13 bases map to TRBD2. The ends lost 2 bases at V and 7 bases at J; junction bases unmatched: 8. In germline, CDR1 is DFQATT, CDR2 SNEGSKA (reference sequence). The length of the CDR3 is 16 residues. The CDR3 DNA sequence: TGCAGTGCTAGACCCTCCACTAGCGGGAGGGCAAATGAGCAGTTCTTC. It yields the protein CSARPSTSGRANEQFF.